Sequencing of this TCR beta chain was carried out in a study of Tregs in tolerant kidney transplant recipients. Study results and caveats: Antigen-driven expansion was suggested because donor-specific Tregs expanded more than all Tregs in tolerant patients. Some patients' samples used different primers over time, so nucleotide sequences weren't comparable.

Details on this clone: Its antigen is unknown.

The nonmyeloablative bone marrow transplants came from related graft donors, with transient mixed chimerism. Deletions cut 4 bases from V and 7 bases from J, with 11 bases between. The germline V gene has CDR1 SEHNR and CDR2 FQNEAQ (reference sequence). This CDR3 comprises 13 residues. The repertoire was sequenced with immunoSEQ multiplex PCR; TCRdb's copy has only in-frame clones and lacks some. Among approximately 50,000 clones listed, 91% were seen once. Sequenced here: CD8+ T cells from blood (PBMCs), sampled 24 months after the transplant. The chain couples TRBV7-9 to TRBJ2-4; tentatively, D is TRBD2 (5 bases). The TCR sequence derives from a human patient who received a combined kidney and bone marrow transplant. Some T cells may originate from the graft donor. CDR3 in DNA: TGTGCCAGCAGCTCCAGTGGGGAGAACATTCAGTACTTC. Protein sequence: CASSSSGENIQYF. The full variable domain, rest sourced from reference TRBV7-9 and TRBJ2-4, is DTGVSQNPRHKITKRGQNVTFRCDPISEHNRLYWYRQTLGQGPEFLTYFQNEAQLEKSRLLSDRFSAERPKGSFSTLEIQRTEQGDSAMYLCASSSSGENIQYFGAGTRLSVL.